This T cell receptor beta chain was recorded in a study of cytomegalovirus exposure and HLA in healthy donors. This clone occurred once. Its antigen is undetermined. Study-level results: Most CMV-associated TCR beta chains appeared HLA-restricted in a later analysis. Links to common viral pathogens appeared, in a later analysis, for several of the most significant clusters. Several V segments, TRBV6-2 and TRBV6-3 among them, could not be told apart and were dropped.

This CDR3 has 16 residues. PCR was performed using 60 Vbeta and 13 Jbeta primers. Under the authors' procedure: An analysis performed later counted roughly 80 million unique TCR beta chains (roughly 11 million of them shared). TCRdb keeps only in-frame clones here, not all; method: immunoSEQ multiplex PCR. The DNA was the basis for D and trimming; V, J and clone size are from that table. The sample contains about 81,000 clones, around four fifths of which appear only once. The TCR sequence derives from a middle-aged man in good health and CMV-seropositive. This rearrangement joins TRBV1 to TRBJ2-7; the table assigns TRBD2, which was not confirmed against the DNA. TRBV1 is termed a pseudogene. Material for sequencing was PBMCs. The chain's CDR3 is CTSSPRLAGGAYEQYF. CDR3 DNA: TGCACCAGCAGCCCCCGACTAGCGGGAGGGGCCTACGAGCAGTACTTC.